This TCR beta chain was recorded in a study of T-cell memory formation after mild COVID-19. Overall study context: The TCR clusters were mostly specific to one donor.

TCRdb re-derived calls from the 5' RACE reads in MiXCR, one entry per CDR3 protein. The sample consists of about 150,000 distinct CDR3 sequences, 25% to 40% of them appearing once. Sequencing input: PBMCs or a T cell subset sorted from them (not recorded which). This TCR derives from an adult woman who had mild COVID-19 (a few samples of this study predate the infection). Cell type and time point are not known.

The DNA of the CDR3 is TGTGCCAGCAGTTTAAATTATGGGACAGGGGGTCAGATCACGAACACTGAAGCTTTCTTT. Protein sequence: CASSLNYGTGGQITNTEAFF. The genes are TRBV12-3 or TRBV12-4 and TRBJ1-1; TRBD1 matches at 11 bases. Trimming took 2 bases from V and 1 from J; bases not matched to a gene: 15. The CDR3 is made up of 20 amino acids.